This TCR beta chain was found in a study of radiation and T cells in renal cell carcinoma. Study-level results: Baseline intratumoral clonotype presence is unknown without pretreatment biopsies.

V was clipped by 7 bases and J by 6 bases, with 21 bases between them. The germline gives CDR1 SNHLY, CDR2 FYNNEI. This CDR3 is 15 amino acids long. Time point noted: blood 4 weeks post-SBRT, at nephrectomy. Treatment in this sample: 15 Gy SBRT to primary tumor, nephrectomy 4 weeks later. Nephrectomy followed 15 Gy stereotactic body radiation by 4 weeks. After SBRT, blood was collected at 2 and 4 weeks, plus baseline. Clear cell pathology was present in this patient's renal cell carcinoma. Note on this clone: The antigen is unknown.

The data were produced by immunoSEQ multiplex PCR, yet TCRdb's version contains in-frame clones alone and is incomplete. This sample has some 80,000 clones, with approximately 87% found just once. The chain employs TRBV2 and TRBJ1-2, with D perhaps matching TRBD1 (5 bases). The sample in question was blood, obtained from a patient whose treatment included radiotherapy and nephrectomy. This TCR was recovered from a woman between 55 and 75 years old with renal cell carcinoma. In DNA form, the CDR3 reads TGTGCCAGCAATAGTTTGGGACCAACGAGGCATGGCTACACCTTC. Amino acid sequence: CASNSLGPTRHGYTF.